A single sample is the source of the 29 T cell receptor beta chains below, sequenced in a study of human T cells and chemical hapten exposure. TCRdb reprocessed the RACE reads via MiXCR and lists one record per CDR3 protein. In the table there are 100,000 to 150,000 distinct CDR3 sequences, approximately 13% of which are singletons. Noted time point: pre-sensitization, week 0. Sample treatment: therapeutic diphenylcyclopropenone sensitization with weekly scalp DPC. Sequenced here: whole blood, sampled in connection with sensitization to the hapten diphenylcyclopropenone (DPC). The receptors were sampled from a woman aged 18-29 years with alopecia areata. Some clones in this sample may be carry-over from other donors' samples.

This clonotype has a handful of counts. The chain has TRBV27 and TRBJ1-5; a weak D match, TRBD1 (6 bases). Germline V gene data show CDR1 as MNHEY and CDR2 as SMNVEV (reference sequence). V gave up 0 bases and J gave up 7 bases, with 7 bases separating them. CDR3 length equals 13 residues. The CDR3 is CASSLSQGQPQHF. CDR3 sequence (DNA): TGTGCCAGCAGTTTATCACAGGGACAGCCCCAGCATTTT.

The V gene is TRBV28, the J gene TRBJ1-6; 10 nucleotides agree with TRBD1. Germline CDR1 and CDR2: MDHEN and SYDVKM. The CDR3 has 14 amino acids. J lost 11 bases, V lost 4 bases, and 5 bases had no gene match. CDR3 sequence (DNA): TGTGCCAGCAGTTGGGGGACAGGGGTTACACCCCTCCACTTT. This sequence encodes CASSWGTGVTPLHF.

V and J are TRBV11-3 and TRBJ2-1, with D possibly matching TRBD2 (6 bases). Germline CDR1 SGHNT, CDR2 YENEEA. The CDR3 consists of 17 residues. Trimming shortened V by 5 bases and J by 5 bases, and 22 bases separated the two germline ends. The DNA of the CDR3 is TGTGCCAGCAGCCCCCGGCAGGGAGGTGTCTTCCACAATGAGCAGTTCTTC. Its protein is CASSPRQGGVFHNEQFF.

The J gene is TRBJ1-2, the V gene TRBV28; possibly TRBD1 for D (5 bases). CDR1 and CDR2 from the germline V gene are MDHEN and SYDVKM. The CDR3 runs 14 residues. The V gene lost 3 bases and the J gene lost 4 bases, with 12 bases spanning the gap. The CDR3 region is CASSFLDSPYGYTF. CDR3 DNA: TGTGCCAGCAGTTTTTTAGACAGTCCCTATGGCTACACCTTC.

This clonotype has a handful of counts. V usage is TRBV6-6 and J usage is TRBJ2-3, with a possible D match to TRBD1 (6 bases). The V gene's germline CDR1 is MNHNY and CDR2 SVGAGI (reference sequence). Trimming pared 6 bases from V and 0 bases from J, leaving 13 bases between. This CDR3 comprises 15 residues. The CDR3 bases are TGTGCCAGCAGGGAGAGGGGGATAAGCACAGATACGCAGTATTTT. Encoded protein: CASRERGISTDTQYF.

This clonotype was detected a few times. This chain links TRBV11-3 with TRBJ2-2; unclear D gene. V gave up 6 bases and J gave up 5 bases, with 10 bases separating them. The germline V gene encodes CDR1 SGHNT and CDR2 YENEEA. The CDR3 totals 13 residues. The CDR3 DNA is TGTGCCAGCAGAAGTGGGTGGACCGGGGAGCTGTTTTTT. It codes for CASRSGWTGELFF.

This clonotype was counted a few times. This chain uses TRBV6-2 or TRBV6-3 with TRBJ1-1; TRBD1 matches 11 bases. The CDR3 consists of 14 residues. J was trimmed by 8 bases and V by 7 bases; bases with no gene match: 9. Germline V gene sequence: CDR1 MNHEY, CDR2 SVGEGT. The CDR3: CASIRTGGYKEAFF. DNA for the CDR3: TGTGCCAGCATTCGGACAGGGGGCTATAAAGAAGCTTTCTTT.

The chain recombines TRBV5-1 with TRBJ1-2; 7 bases match TRBD1. The CDR3 length is 18 residues. V gave up 2 bases and J gave up 6 bases; unmatched junction bases: 19. The germline V gene has CDR1 SGHRS and CDR2 YFSETQ. The CDR3 loop is CASSFKSGSGGRFDGYTF. CDR3 coding DNA: TGCGCCAGCAGCTTTAAGTCGGGCTCAGGGGGAAGGTTCGATGGCTACACCTTC.

This rearrangement joins TRBV7-2 to TRBJ2-3; 8 positions agree with TRBD1. Germline CDR1 is SGHTA and CDR2 is FQGNSA. Trimming took 1 base from V and 5 from J; bases not matched to a gene: 5. The CDR3 spans 15 residues. CDR3 residues: CASSLVQGAGDTQYF. The DNA of the CDR3 is TGTGCCAGCAGCTTAGTTCAGGGGGCGGGAGATACGCAGTATTTT. Together with reference TRBV7-2 and TRBJ2-3, the CDR3 gives the full variable domain: GAGVSQSPSNKVTEKGKDVELRCDPISGHTALYWYRQSLGQGLEFLIYFQGNSAPDKSGLPSDRFSAERTGGSVSTLTIQRTQQEDSAVYLCASSLVQGAGDTQYFGPGTRLTVL.

The chain couples TRBV29-1 to TRBJ2-1; TRBD1 aligns across 8 bases. CDR1 is SQVTM and CDR2 is ANQGSEA in the germline V gene. The CDR3 totals 18 residues. The J segment lost 0 bases and the V segment lost 2 bases, leaving 12 bases of the junction unmatched. The CDR3 DNA reads TGCAGCGTTGAAAGGAGGGACAGGTTTTTGAGCTCCTACAATGAGCAGTTCTTC. Translated: CSVERRDRFLSSYNEQFF.

Ten or more counts support this clonotype. The V and J genes are TRBV20-1 and TRBJ2-5; D is possibly TRBD2 (7 bases). The germline V gene has CDR1 DFQATT and CDR2 SNEGSKA (reference sequence). The V end was cut by 5 bases, the J end by 1 base, with 17 bases between. The length of the CDR3 is 15 residues. The CDR3: CSASKGRGPQETQYF. Here the CDR3 DNA reads TGCAGTGCTTCCAAGGGGCGGGGGCCCCAAGAGACCCAGTACTTC.

V gene TRBV5-4 combines with J gene TRBJ2-3, with D perhaps matching TRBD1 (5 bases). V was clipped by 3 bases and J by 6 bases, with 11 bases between them. Germline values: CDR1 SGHNT, CDR2 YYREEE (reference sequence). CDR3 length: 13 amino acids. CDR3 protein: CASSWGNSDTQYF. Here the CDR3 DNA reads TGTGCCAGCAGCTGGGGCAATTCGGATACGCAGTATTTT.

This chain uses TRBV7-8 with TRBJ2-6, with D perhaps assigned TRBD1 or TRBD2 (5 bases each). Germline V gives CDR1 SGHVS, CDR2 FQNEAQ. The germline V and J ends were trimmed by 2 bases and 2 bases, with 7 bases remaining between them. The CDR3 is 15 amino acids. CDR3 in DNA: TGTGCCAGCAGCTTACGAGGGGCTGGGGCCAACGTCCTGACTTTC. Its protein product is CASSLRGAGANVLTF.

The V and J genes are TRBV30 and TRBJ1-2; 9 bases fit TRBD1. The CDR3 loop spans 16 amino acids. CDR1 and CDR2 (germline): GTSNPN, SVGIG (reference sequence). The CDR3 region is CGLCEGTGISLDGYTF. The CDR3 coding sequence is TGTGGATTGTGTGAGGGGACAGGGATATCTCTCGATGGCTACACCTTC.

This chain links TRBV29-1 with TRBJ2-1; a weak D match, TRBD2 (5 bases). CDR1 and CDR2 from the germline V gene are SQVTM and ANQGSEA. This CDR3 has 8 residues. CDR3 DNA sequence: TGCACCGGGGATGAGCAGTTCTTC. The encoded protein is CTGDEQFF.

This clonotype occurred a few times. The chain recombines TRBV29-1 with TRBJ2-3, with D possibly matching TRBD2 (6 bases). The V end lost 7 bases, the J end lost 4 bases, and 15 bases lay between the germline ends. The CDR3 is 13 residues long. Germline assignment: CDR1 SQVTM and CDR2 ANQGSEA. CDR3 sequence (DNA): TGCAGCGCCGGCACCTCTAGCGCAGATACGCAGTATTTT. Translated: CSAGTSSADTQYF.

In this sample, this clonotype turned up a few times. Here the CDR3 reads CSARGPGGTTDTQYF. The CDR3 DNA reads as TGCAGTGCTAGAGGCCCGGGGGGGACGACAGATACGCAGTATTTT. The gene calls are TRBV20-1 and TRBJ2-3; 8 nucleotides match TRBD2. The germline V gene encodes CDR1 DFQATT and CDR2 SNEGSKA (reference sequence). The CDR3 consists of 15 residues. The J segment lost 3 bases and the V segment lost 1 base, leaving 6 bases of the junction unmatched.

The chain links TRBV30 to TRBJ1-3; no firm D call. The CDR3 contains 13 residues. Between the trimmed V and J ends, which lost 8 bases and 0 bases, there was a span of 11 bases. Germline V gene lookup returns CDR1 GTSNPN and CDR2 SVGIG (reference sequence). The CDR3, as DNA: TGTGCCAGATCACAACTCTCTGGAAACACCATATATTTT. Its translation: CARSQLSGNTIYF. Filled out from reference TRBV30 and TRBJ1-3, the complete variable domain reads SQTIHQWPATLVQPVGSPLSLECTVEGTSNPNLYWYRQAAGRGLQLLFYSVGIGQISSEVPQNLSASRPQDRQFILSSKKLLLSDSGFYLCARSQLSGNTIYFGEGSWLTVV.

In its sample, this clonotype was seen many times. The V call is TRBV4-3, the J call TRBJ1-5; D is perhaps TRBD1 (5 bases). V lost 2 bases and J lost 4, with 12 bases in between. Germline CDR1 reads LGHNA; CDR2 reads YSLEER. This CDR3 comprises 15 residues. In DNA, the CDR3 is TGCGCCAGCAGCCAAAGGCGGGGGGGGAATCAGCCCCAGCATTTT. The encoded protein is CASSQRRGGNQPQHF.

The chain recombines TRBV12-5 with TRBJ2-7; the match to TRBD1 covers 10 bases. The germline V gene encodes CDR1 LGHNT and CDR2 FRNRAP. The CDR3 length is 15 residues. The J segment lost 3 bases and the V segment lost 0 bases, leaving 2 bases of the junction unmatched. DNA of the CDR3: TGTGCTAGTGGTTTGGTACGGGACAGGGGCTACGAGCAGTACTTC. As protein: CASGLVRDRGYEQYF. Based on the CDR3 plus reference TRBV12-5 and TRBJ2-7, the full variable domain is DARVTQTPRHKVTEMGQEVTMRCQPILGHNTVFWYRQTMMQGLELLAYFRNRAPLDDSGMPKDRFSAEMPDATLATLKIQPSEPRDSAVYFCASGLVRDRGYEQYFGPGTRLTVT.

A few counts support this clonotype. The chain is built from TRBV2 and TRBJ2-1; D may be TRBD2 (5 bases). The ends were cut back, 5 bases at V and 3 bases at J, with 8 bases in the middle. Germline assignment: CDR1 SNHLY and CDR2 FYNNEI. The CDR3 loop spans 13 amino acids. The CDR3 loop reads CASSPRGYNEQFF. Written as DNA, the CDR3 is TGTGCCAGCAGTCCACGGGGCTACAATGAGCAGTTCTTC.

This clonotype was picked up many times. The rearrangement uses TRBV3-1 and TRBJ1-5, with D unclear. Germline values: CDR1 LGHDT, CDR2 YNNKEL (reference sequence). Trimming shortened V by 1 base and J by 7 bases, and 14 bases separated the two germline ends. CDR3 size: 15 residues. CDR3 DNA: TGTGCCAGCAGCCAAGGCCCACTTCCCGGGCAGCCCCAGCATTTT. Its translation: CASSQGPLPGQPQHF. Filled out from reference TRBV3-1 and TRBJ1-5, the complete variable domain reads DTAVSQTPKYLVTQMGNDKSIKCEQNLGHDTMYWYKQDSKKFLKIMFSYNNKELIINETVPNRFSPKSPDKAHLNLHINSLELGDSAVYFCASSQGPLPGQPQHFGDGTRLSIL.

There are many counts of this clonotype. The chain recombines TRBV18 with TRBJ1-4, with unresolved D. V was trimmed by 3 bases and J by 7 bases, leaving 6 bases between them. The CDR3 sequence is 12 residues long. Germline CDR1 and CDR2: KGHSH and LQKENI. The CDR3 sequence: CASSPSGEKLFF. CDR3 nucleotides: TGTGCCAGCTCACCGTCGGGTGAAAAACTGTTTTTT.

This clonotype was counted ten times or more. This sequence joins TRBV7-3 and TRBJ2-3; either TRBD1 or TRBD2 may supply D (5 bases each). CDR3 length: 15 residues. V lost 4 bases to trimming and J lost 0 bases, with 11 bases between them. The germline CDR1 and CDR2 sequences are SGHTA and FQGTGA. DNA for the CDR3: TGTGCCAGCAGCTCCGGGACCTTAAGCACAGATACGCAGTATTTT. It yields the protein CASSSGTLSTDTQYF.

This clonotype was seen a handful of times. The chain uses TRBV6-6 and TRBJ2-5, with no clear D. The V end was cut by 1 base, the J end by 8 bases, with 8 bases between. The CDR3 contains 12 residues. From germline, CDR1 is MNHNY and CDR2 SVGAGI (reference sequence). Here the CDR3 reads CASSYLPDTQYF. CDR3 sequence (DNA): TGTGCCAGCAGTTACTTACCCGACACCCAGTACTTC.

This clonotype was found a few times. The chain has TRBV6-6 and TRBJ1-3; perhaps TRBD1 as D (5 bases). The CDR3 length is 17 residues. In germline, CDR1 is MNHNY, CDR2 SVGAGI (reference sequence). The V gene lost 4 bases and the J gene lost 0 bases, with 16 bases spanning the gap. The CDR3 spells CASSSIRWGNSGNTIYF. CDR3 DNA: TGTGCCAGCAGTTCGATCCGATGGGGGAACTCTGGAAACACCATATATTTT.

Only a few counts were recorded for this clonotype. The genes are TRBV11-3 and TRBJ2-2; a possible D gene is TRBD1 (5 bases). Trimming left V 4 bases short and J 0 bases short, with 12 bases between. The CDR3 runs 16 residues. Germline CDR1 SGHNT, CDR2 YENEEA. For the CDR3, the DNA is TGTGCCAGCAGCTCCCGAAGGGGCGCGAACACCGGGGAGCTGTTTTTT. It translates to CASSSRRGANTGELFF.

This clonotype was observed many times. The chain links TRBV13 to TRBJ1-2; D remains ambiguous. V was clipped by 5 bases and J by 7 bases, with 14 bases between them. The CDR3 is 13 residues long. CDR1 and CDR2 (germline): PRHDT, FYEKMQ (reference sequence). CDR3 sequence: CASSPSQSLGYTF. CDR3 nucleotide sequence: TGTGCCAGCAGCCCGTCACAGAGCCTTGGCTACACCTTC.

This clonotype showed up many times. The chain has TRBV20-1 and TRBJ2-7; 9 nucleotides agree with TRBD2. CDR3 size: 12 residues. Germline V gene lookup returns CDR1 DFQATT and CDR2 SNEGSKA (reference sequence). V shed 8 bases and J 1 base; nucleotides not matched to a gene: 3. CDR3 coding DNA: TGCAGTTTGACTAGCGGATCCTACGAGCAGTACTTC. Translated: CSLTSGSYEQYF.